Below, 30 T cell receptor beta chains from the same sample are listed, as sequenced in a study of cytomegalovirus exposure and HLA in healthy donors. Use of 60 Vbeta and 13 Jbeta primers characterized the PCR. Clones were sequenced by immunoSEQ multiplex PCR, and TCRdb holds only the in-frame ones, with some missing. Among 57,000 or so clones listed, 70% were seen once. The sample consisted of PBMCs. These receptors came from a woman aged 55-70 years in good health and CMV-seropositive.

The V call is TRBV19, the J call TRBJ1-1; possibly TRBD1 for D (5 bases). V lost 7 bases and J 2 bases, leaving 17 bases between the germline ends. Germline CDR1 is LNHDA and CDR2 is SQIVND (reference sequence). This CDR3 spans 15 amino acids. In DNA form, the CDR3 reads TGTGCCAGTAACTCCTGGGACTTTAAAAACACTGAAGCTTTCTTT. It encodes CASNSWDFKNTEAFF.

This clone was recorded a few times. The chain is built from TRBV7-2 and TRBJ2-5; 10 bases map to TRBD1. The J call may not be correct, given that the DNA end is closer to TRBJ2-7. The CDR3 extends over 17 amino acids. Germline assignment: CDR1 SGHTA and CDR2 FQGNSA. The CDR3 sequence is CASSRRAGQGSSYEQYF. The DNA of the CDR3 is TGTGCCAGCAGCCGTCGAGCGGGACAGGGGAGCTCCTACGAGCAGTACTTC.

The chain combines TRBV15 with TRBJ2-5; D unresolved. This CDR3 has 12 residues. Trimming stripped 0 bases from V and 6 bases from J, with 5 bases between. Germline V gene lookup returns CDR1 LNHNV and CDR2 YYDKDF (reference sequence). CDR3: CATSRDAQTQYF. For the CDR3, the DNA is TGTGCCACCAGCAGAGATGCGCAGACCCAGTACTTC.

The V call is TRBV5-4, the J call TRBJ2-7, with TRBD2 matching over 9 bases. V dropped 4 bases and J dropped 5; count of bases not matched to a gene: 4. The CDR3 is made up of 13 amino acids. Per the germline V gene, CDR1 is SGHNT and CDR2 is YYREEE (reference sequence). CDR3 nucleotides: TGTGCCAGCAGCCCAGGACTAGCGAACGAGCAGTACTTC. Translated, it gives CASSPGLANEQYF.

V and J are TRBV4-3 and TRBJ2-7, with 9 bases that match TRBD1. CDR1 is LGHNA, CDR2 YSLEER, per germline. V shed 1 base and J 0 bases; nucleotides not matched to a gene: 7. The CDR3 is made up of 17 amino acids. CDR3 nucleotides: TGCGCCAGCAGCCAAGGCCAAGGACAGGGGACCTCCTACGAGCAGTACTTC. This translates into CASSQGQGQGTSYEQYF.

This clone has just a few counts. This chain links TRBV19 with TRBJ2-6, with D possibly being TRBD2 (5 bases). The CDR3 covers 18 residues. Trimming shortened V by 6 bases and J by 0 bases, and 18 bases separated the two germline ends. The germline gives CDR1 LNHDA, CDR2 SQIVND (reference sequence). As DNA, the CDR3 is TGTGCCAGTAGCCGGGATCAAAACAAGGGCTCTGGGGCCAACGTCCTGACTTTC. It specifies CASSRDQNKGSGANVLTF.

J is TRBJ2-1 and V is TRBV9; weak D call: TRBD2 (6 bases). The germline V gene has CDR1 SGDLS and CDR2 YYNGEE. V lost 4 bases and J 4 bases, leaving 15 bases between the germline ends. The CDR3 contains 15 residues. The CDR3 DNA is TGTGCCAGCAGCCCTACCGGGACTCCGTACAATGAGCAGTTCTTC. Amino acid sequence: CASSPTGTPYNEQFF.

This chain uses TRBV9 with TRBJ1-2, with D perhaps matching TRBD1 (5 bases). The CDR3 has 13 amino acids. The ends were cut back, 3 bases at V and 4 bases at J, with 10 bases in the middle. Germline V gene data show CDR1 as SGDLS and CDR2 as YYNGEE. The CDR3 region has the DNA TGTGCCAGCAGCGCGACAGAAACCTATGGCTACACCTTC. This encodes CASSATETYGYTF.

The table lists this clone with many counts. The chain carries TRBV4-1 and TRBJ1-1, with 8 bases that match TRBD1. The germline CDR1 and CDR2 sequences are MGHRA and YSYEKL. V gave up 4 bases and J gave up 8 bases; unmatched junction bases: 12. This CDR3 comprises 15 residues. The CDR3 protein is CASSPSDRGEAEAFF. CDR3 DNA: TGCGCCAGCAGCCCTTCCGACAGGGGCGAGGCCGAAGCTTTCTTT.

In regard to this clone: Its ends do not fully match the called genes, so a read error is possible. The chain couples TRBV5-1 to TRBJ2-1; 10 bases line up with TRBD1. Germline-derived CDR1 and CDR2 are SGHRS and YFSETQ. The CDR3 runs 15 residues. CDR3 sequence (DNA): TGCGCCACAACCGATCGGGACAGGGGAACCAATAAGCAGTTCTTC. As protein: CATTDRDRGTNKQFF.

This chain connects TRBV19 to TRBJ2-3; 9 nucleotides line up with TRBD2. V lost 4 bases and J lost 0; bases outside the gene matches: 2. Germline assignment: CDR1 LNHDA and CDR2 SQIVND (reference sequence). This CDR3 has 15 residues. Written as DNA, the CDR3 is TGTGCCAGTAGTAATAGCGGGGGTAGCACAGATACGCAGTATTTT. Amino acid sequence: CASSNSGGSTDTQYF.

Here the CDR3 DNA reads TGCGCCAGCAGCCCCGGGACTGCCGAAAGCTCCTACGAGCAGTACTTC. It translates to CASSPGTAESSYEQYF. The chain couples TRBV5-1 to TRBJ2-7; a possible D gene is TRBD2 (6 bases). The V gene's germline CDR1 is SGHRS and CDR2 YFSETQ. The V and J ends lost 4 bases and 0 bases respectively, with 17 bases between them. The CDR3 totals 16 residues.

This chain connects TRBV12-5 to TRBJ1-1, with TRBD1 as a possible D gene (5 bases). CDR1 and CDR2 (germline): LGHNT, FRNRAP. Deletions cut 5 bases from V and 6 bases from J, with 19 bases between. This CDR3 contains 15 residues. CDR3 amino acids: CASGAFPAGGAEAFF. The CDR3 bases are TGTGCTAGTGGTGCTTTCCCCGCGGGGGGGGCTGAAGCTTTCTTT. Full variable domain (remainder filled in from reference TRBV12-5 and TRBJ1-1): DARVTQTPRHKVTEMGQEVTMRCQPILGHNTVFWYRQTMMQGLELLAYFRNRAPLDDSGMPKDRFSAEMPDATLATLKIQPSEPRDSAVYFCASGAFPAGGAEAFFGQGTRLTVV.

The rearrangement joins TRBV11-3 to TRBJ2-5, with D perhaps TRBD2 (5 bases). The CDR3 is 12 amino acids. Germline CDR1 SGHNT, CDR2 YENEEA. The V and J ends lost 5 bases and 7 bases respectively, with 11 bases between them. CDR3 in amino acids: CASSPRGGTQYF. In nucleotides, the CDR3 is TGTGCCAGCAGCCCCCGAGGAGGGACCCAGTACTTC. Combining the CDR3 with reference TRBV11-3 and TRBJ2-5 gives the whole variable domain EAGVVQSPRYKIIEKKQPVAFWCNPISGHNTLYWYLQNLGQGPELLIRYENEEAVDDSQLPKDRFSAERLKGVDSTLKIQPAELGDSAVYLCASSPRGGTQYFGPGTRLLVL.

The rearrangement joins TRBV5-4 to TRBJ1-4; no firm D call. Trimming shortened V by 0 bases and J by 7 bases, and 13 bases separated the two germline ends. Germline loops: CDR1 SGHNT, CDR2 YYREEE (reference sequence). The CDR3 has 15 amino acids. CDR3 sequence (DNA): TGTGCCAGCAGCTTGGCCGGGGAATTGGGTGAAAAACTGTTTTTT. The encoded protein is CASSLAGELGEKLFF.

The chain links TRBV7-2 to TRBJ2-7; 7 bases are shared with TRBD1. The V gene's germline CDR1 is SGHTA and CDR2 FQGNSA. J lost 6 bases, V lost 1 base, and 9 bases had no gene match. The CDR3 extends over 15 amino acids. This CDR3 reads CASSLGGGPVGEQYF. The CDR3 nucleotides read TGTGCCAGCAGCTTAGGAGGGGGCCCAGTGGGCGAGCAGTACTTC.

The chain links TRBV6-5 to TRBJ1-1; D perhaps matches TRBD1 (6 bases). The germline gives CDR1 MNHEY, CDR2 SVGAGI. This CDR3 is built from 12 residues. V lost 4 bases and J lost 11, with 14 bases in between. The CDR3 DNA sequence: TGTGCCAGCAGTTCCGGACAGTCTGGGGCTTTCTTT. Translated, it gives CASSSGQSGAFF.

This clone was counted between two and nine times. In DNA form, the CDR3 reads TGCGCCAGCAGCCAAGACCAGGGGGATGAAATAGACAATGAGCAGTTCTTC. It yields the protein CASSQDQGDEIDNEQFF. V and J are TRBV4-3 and TRBJ2-1, with 7 bases that match TRBD1. This CDR3 is built from 17 residues. In germline, CDR1 is LGHNA, CDR2 YSLEER. Trimming removed 0 bases from V and 5 bases from J; junction bases left unmatched: 10.

The chain links TRBV4-1 to TRBJ2-7; 7 bases line up with TRBD2. CDR3 length: 16 residues. J gave up 2 bases and V 0 bases, and 7 bases lay outside the gene matches. The germline V gene has CDR1 MGHRA and CDR2 YSYEKL. The CDR3 bases are TGCGCCAGCAGCCAAGAGTACAGCGGGGCCGCCTACGAGCAGTACTTC. It is translated as CASSQEYSGAAYEQYF.

This chain links TRBV6-6 with TRBJ1-5; possibly TRBD1 for D (6 bases). Between the trimmed V and J ends, which lost 6 bases and 5 bases, there was a span of 20 bases. CDR3 length: 16 amino acids. CDR1 and CDR2 (germline): MNHNY, SVGAGI (reference sequence). The CDR3 DNA reads TGTGCCAGCAGCAAAACCTGGGGGGGCGACGATCAGCCCCAGCATTTT. The encoded protein is CASSKTWGGDDQPQHF.

The chain recombines TRBV10-3 with TRBJ2-7, with D possibly being TRBD2 (6 bases). Germline V gene lookup returns CDR1 ENHRY and CDR2 SYGVKD. This CDR3 comprises 13 residues. V was shortened by 10 bases and J by 3 bases, with 16 bases between the two germline ends. The CDR3 nucleotides read TGTGCCACGACGCGGGGATTTCTCTACGAGCAGTACTTC. Protein: CATTRGFLYEQYF.

The CDR3 DNA sequence: TGTGCCAGTAAAGGCGGGCGGAGGGAAAAACTGTTTTTT. Translation: CASKGGRREKLFF. This sequence joins TRBV19 and TRBJ1-4; D remains ambiguous. From germline, CDR1 is LNHDA and CDR2 SQIVND (reference sequence). Trimming pared 7 bases from V and 8 bases from J, leaving 14 bases between. CDR3 length equals 13 residues.

This clone has more than one count but fewer than ten. The rearrangement uses TRBV7-9 and TRBJ1-2; tentatively, D is TRBD1 (5 bases). Germline V gene sequence: CDR1 SEHNR, CDR2 FQNEAQ (reference sequence). Trimming took 3 bases from V and 7 from J, leaving 21 bases between them. The CDR3 contains 16 residues. The CDR3 DNA follows: TGTGCCAGCAGCTTGGAATCGGGACTCCAAAGGGGTGGCTACACCTTC. Translation: CASSLESGLQRGGYTF.

This clone was found a few times. This sample includes further DNA sequences coding for the same CDR3. The rearrangement uses TRBV18 and TRBJ1-4, with a possible D match to TRBD1 (6 bases). The CDR3 sequence is 15 residues long. V was pared by 3 bases and J by 4 bases, with 12 bases between. CDR1 is KGHSH, CDR2 LQKENI, per germline. This CDR3 is CASSPRGGHNEKLFF. The CDR3 DNA reads as TGTGCCAGCTCACCCCGGGGGGGGCATAATGAAAAACTGTTTTTT.

The J gene is TRBJ2-2, the V gene TRBV19; 8 bases map to TRBD1. Germline V lookup: CDR1 LNHDA, CDR2 SQIVND (reference sequence). This CDR3 has 13 amino acids. V gave up 9 bases and J gave up 8 bases; unmatched junction bases: 8. The CDR3 loop reads CASLTGVMGELFF. The CDR3 DNA reads TGTGCCAGCTTGACAGGGGTGATGGGGGAGCTGTTTTTT.

The rearrangement links TRBV5-6 to TRBJ1-4; possibly TRBD1 for D (5 bases). The germline V and J ends were trimmed by 0 bases and 8 bases, with 8 bases remaining between them. Per the germline V gene, CDR1 is SGHDT and CDR2 is YYEEEE. CDR3 length equals 13 residues. This CDR3 is CASSLERGEKLFF. DNA for the CDR3: TGTGCCAGCAGCTTGGAAAGGGGAGAAAAACTGTTTTTT.

V usage is TRBV6-1 and J usage is TRBJ2-5; perhaps TRBD1 as D (5 bases). Per the germline V gene, CDR1 is MNHNS and CDR2 is SASEGT. CDR3 length: 13 residues. V was clipped by 6 bases and J by 3 bases, with 11 bases between them. This CDR3 is CASRDTWEETQYF. CDR3 in DNA: TGTGCCAGCAGGGACACGTGGGAAGAGACCCAGTACTTC.

As concerns this clone: An end of the junction differs from the germline gene, which may be a read error. This rearrangement joins TRBV5-1 to TRBJ2-7; 10 nucleotides align to TRBD1. The CDR3 has 15 residues. The V gene's germline CDR1 is SGHRS and CDR2 YFSETQ. DNA for the CDR3: TGCGCCAGCAGCCCACTCAGGGGAACGGGACAGGGGATGAACTTC. This sequence encodes CASSPLRGTGQGMNF.

The chain joins TRBV21-1 to TRBJ2-3; the table's D call, TRBD1, was not checked against the DNA. TRBV21-1 is a listed pseudogene. The CDR3 is 18 amino acids. DNA for the CDR3: TGTGCCAGCAGCAAAGCGCTTTGGGGACAGACTTCCACAGATACGCAGTATTTT. It yields the protein CASSKALWGQTSTDTQYF.

This chain joins TRBV5-4 and TRBJ2-1; 14 bases match TRBD2. The CDR3 contains 14 residues. Germline-derived CDR1 and CDR2 are SGHNT and YYREEE (reference sequence). V lost 4 bases, J lost 9 bases, and 3 bases stayed unmatched. The CDR3 DNA sequence: TGTGCCAGCAGCGAGGGACTAGCGGGGGCTGAGCAGTTCTTC. Translation gives CASSEGLAGAEQFF.